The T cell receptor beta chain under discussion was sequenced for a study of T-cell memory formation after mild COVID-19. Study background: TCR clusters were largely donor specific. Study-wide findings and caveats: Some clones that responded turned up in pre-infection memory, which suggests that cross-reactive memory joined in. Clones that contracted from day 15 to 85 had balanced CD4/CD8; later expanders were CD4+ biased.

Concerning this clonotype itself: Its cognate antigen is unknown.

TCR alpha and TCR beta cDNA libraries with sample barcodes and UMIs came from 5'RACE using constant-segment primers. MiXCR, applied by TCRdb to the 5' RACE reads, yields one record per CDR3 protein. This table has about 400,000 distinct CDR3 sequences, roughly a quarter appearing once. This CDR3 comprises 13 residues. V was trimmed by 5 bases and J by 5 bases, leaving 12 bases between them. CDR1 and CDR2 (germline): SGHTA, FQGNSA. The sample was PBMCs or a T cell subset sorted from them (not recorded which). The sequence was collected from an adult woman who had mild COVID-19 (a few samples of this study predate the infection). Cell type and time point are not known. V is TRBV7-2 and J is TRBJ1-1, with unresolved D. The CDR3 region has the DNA TGTGCCAGCAGCACCCCAGGAGGAACTGAAGCTTTCTTT. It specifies CASSTPGGTEAFF.